The 27 T cell receptor beta chains below come from one sample, sequenced in a study of blood T cell repertoires in COVID-19. TCRdb keeps only in-frame clones here, not all; method: immunoSEQ multiplex PCR. The sample has tens of thousands of clones, approximately 90% seen once. The source material was peripheral blood. The origin of the receptors is a woman of 80 years or more with active or convalescent COVID-19.

This clone was observed once. V usage is TRBV19 and J usage is TRBJ2-5; TRBD1 matches 7 bases. This CDR3 has 14 residues. Germline V gene sequence: CDR1 LNHDA, CDR2 SQIVND (reference sequence). V gave up 1 base and J gave up 7 bases; unmatched junction bases: 6. The CDR3 loop is CASSIGTGGMTQYF. The CDR3 region has the DNA TGTGCCAGTAGTATAGGGACAGGTGGAATGACCCAGTACTTC.

V is TRBV7-6 and J is TRBJ2-7, with a weak D call TRBD1 (6 bases). V lost 5 bases and J lost 0, with 20 bases in between. This CDR3 is 17 amino acids long. CDR1 is SGHVS and CDR2 is FNYEAQ in the germline V gene. The CDR3 loop reads CASSRATAGQSSYEQYF. The CDR3, as DNA: TGTGCCAGCAGCCGAGCGACCGCTGGACAGTCCTCCTACGAGCAGTACTTC.

The chain joins TRBV9 to TRBJ2-4; tentative D call: TRBD2 (5 bases). Germline V gene sequence: CDR1 SGDLS, CDR2 YYNGEE. With 4 bases removed from V and 2 bases from J, the gap between germline ends came to 7 bases. CDR3 length equals 13 residues. The CDR3 here is CASSPGTKNIQYF. The CDR3 region has the DNA TGTGCCAGCAGCCCGGGGACCAAAAACATTCAGTACTTC.

The rearrangement uses TRBV5-4 and TRBJ1-1; 7 nucleotides match TRBD1. The V and J ends lost 4 bases and 1 base, in that order; junction bases with no gene match: 7. Germline CDR1 and CDR2: SGHNT and YYREEE (reference sequence). CDR3 size: 15 residues. In DNA form, the CDR3 reads TGTGCCAGCAGCGGATACAGGGGCCCGAACACTGAAGCTTTCTTT. Protein: CASSGYRGPNTEAFF. The full variable domain, rest sourced from reference TRBV5-4 and TRBJ1-1, is ETGVTQSPTHLIKTRGQQVTLRCSSQSGHNTVSWYQQALGQGPQFIFQYYREEENGRGNFPPRFSGLQFPNYSSELNVNALELDDSALYLCASSGYRGPNTEAFFGQGTRLTVV.

The rearrangement joins TRBV5-6 to TRBJ1-1; D is unclear. Per the germline V gene, CDR1 is SGHDT and CDR2 is YYEEEE. V dropped 4 bases and J dropped 0 bases, with 10 bases sitting between them. The CDR3 length is 14 residues. CDR3 coding DNA: TGTGCCAGCAGCCCGGGGAGCATGAACACTGAAGCTTTCTTT. It yields the protein CASSPGSMNTEAFF.

The gene calls are TRBV9 and TRBJ2-5; the D gene is possibly TRBD1 (6 bases). Germline lookup yields CDR1 SGDLS and CDR2 YYNGEE. Trimming left V 1 base short and J 4 bases short, with 17 bases between. CDR3 length equals 16 residues. The CDR3: CASSVLAGKGGETQYF. In nucleotides, the CDR3 is TGTGCCAGCAGCGTATTAGCCGGAAAAGGGGGAGAGACCCAGTACTTC. Complete variable domain (other parts from reference TRBV9 and TRBJ2-5): DSGVTQTPKHLITATGQRVTLRCSPRSGDLSVYWYQQSLDQGLQFLIQYYNGEERAKGNILERFSAQQFPDLHSELNLSSLELGDSALYFCASSVLAGKGGETQYFGPGTRLLVL.

The genes are TRBV4-1 and TRBJ2-7; weak D call: TRBD2 (6 bases). Germline assignment: CDR1 MGHRA and CDR2 YSYEKL. V shed 1 base and J shed 9 bases, with 19 bases lying between them. The CDR3 has 15 residues. In DNA form, the CDR3 reads TGCGCCAGCAGCCAAGGCCAAGGGACTCTCCTACCGCAGTACTTC. Translation gives CASSQGQGTLLPQYF.

This clone was seen more than once but under ten times. The rearrangement joins TRBV6-1 to TRBJ2-3; tentatively, D is TRBD2 (6 bases). Trimming stripped 1 base from V and 3 bases from J, with 11 bases between. The CDR3 runs to 15 residues. The germline V gene encodes CDR1 MNHNS and CDR2 SASEGT. The CDR3 protein is CASSEGLGGTDTQYF. DNA for the CDR3: TGTGCCAGCAGTGAAGGATTGGGAGGAACAGATACGCAGTATTTT.

V and J are TRBV27 and TRBJ2-2; no firm D call. V was trimmed by 5 bases and J by 6 bases, leaving 7 bases between them. The CDR3 is 12 residues long. Looked up from germline, CDR1 is MNHEY and CDR2 is SMNVEV (reference sequence). The CDR3 region is CASSPPSGELFF. The CDR3 DNA sequence: TGTGCCAGCAGTCCTCCTTCCGGGGAGCTGTTTTTT.

The CDR3 DNA reads TGCGCCAGCAGCTTTCAGGACAGGGCCCTCTCTGGAAACACCATATATTTT. Translated, it gives CASSFQDRALSGNTIYF. The rearrangement links TRBV5-1 to TRBJ1-3, with 8 nucleotides matching TRBD1. The CDR3 is made up of 17 amino acids. The germline gives CDR1 SGHRS, CDR2 YFSETQ. Unmatched junction bases numbered 7, after V lost 2 bases and J lost 0 bases.

This clone came up a few times. The V gene is TRBV4-1, the J gene TRBJ1-5, with D tentatively TRBD1 (5 bases). V was clipped by 5 bases and J by 7 bases, with 12 bases between them. The CDR3 contains 13 residues. The germline V gene has CDR1 MGHRA and CDR2 YSYEKL. CDR3 nucleotides: TGCGCCAGCAGCTCCCGGAGGGACCAGCCCCAGCATTTT. Protein: CASSSRRDQPQHF.

This clone appeared once. The chain carries TRBV6-1 and TRBJ1-3, with 7 positions matching TRBD1. V shed 3 bases, J shed 0 bases, and the junction held 5 bases outside the gene matches. The CDR3 contains 16 residues. Looked up from germline, CDR1 is MNHNS and CDR2 is SASEGT. For the CDR3, the DNA is TGTGCCAGCAGTGAGACGACAGGGATCTCTGGAAACACCATATATTTT. Translated: CASSETTGISGNTIYF.

The chain joins TRBV9 to TRBJ1-2, with 7 nucleotides matching TRBD1. J gave up 10 bases and V 0 bases, and 12 bases lay outside the gene matches. Germline CDR1 SGDLS, CDR2 YYNGEE. This CDR3 is 15 amino acids long. CDR3 coding DNA: TGTGCCAGCAGCGTAGCTCTGGGGACAGCTGCCGTCTACACCTTC. This encodes CASSVALGTAAVYTF. The full variable domain, completed using reference TRBV9 and TRBJ1-2, is DSGVTQTPKHLITATGQRVTLRCSPRSGDLSVYWYQQSLDQGLQFLIQYYNGEERAKGNILERFSAQQFPDLHSELNLSSLELGDSALYFCASSVALGTAAVYTFGSGTRLTVV.

The chain has TRBV28 and TRBJ1-5; 9 bases fit TRBD1. The V gene end was trimmed by 5 bases and the J gene end by 3 bases; junction bases not matched to a gene: 5. Germline V gene data show CDR1 as MDHEN and CDR2 as SYDVKM. This CDR3 has 15 amino acids. The chain's CDR3 is CASSLQGASNQPQHF. In nucleotides, the CDR3 is TGTGCCAGCAGTCTACAGGGGGCCTCCAATCAGCCCCAGCATTTT.

The rearrangement joins TRBV5-1 to TRBJ2-3; TRBD2 is a possible D gene (5 bases). CDR1 and CDR2 from the germline V gene are SGHRS and YFSETQ. V lost 3 bases, J lost 1 base, and 21 bases lay in between. The CDR3 consists of 18 residues. The CDR3 protein is CASSYGGWRVGGTDTQYF. The CDR3 coding sequence is TGCGCCAGCAGCTATGGAGGTTGGCGAGTTGGGGGCACAGATACGCAGTATTTT. The full variable domain, its missing parts supplied by reference TRBV5-1 and TRBJ2-3, is KAGVTQTPRYLIKTRGQQVTLSCSPISGHRSVSWYQQTPGQGLQFLFEYFSETQRNKGNFPGRFSGRQFSNSRSEMNVSTLELGDSALYLCASSYGGWRVGGTDTQYFGPGTRLTVL.

The V and J genes are TRBV2 and TRBJ2-5; no definite D call. Trimming removed 0 bases at V and 4 bases at J, with 12 bases between. The V gene's germline CDR1 is SNHLY and CDR2 FYNNEI. The CDR3 loop spans 15 amino acids. The CDR3 protein is CASSEARSKRETQYF. CDR3 coding DNA: TGTGCCAGCAGTGAAGCCAGAAGTAAAAGAGAGACCCAGTACTTC.

The chain carries TRBV6-2 or TRBV6-3 and TRBJ1-1; the D gene is possibly TRBD1 (5 bases). Germline CDR1 reads MNHEY; CDR2 reads SVGEGT. This CDR3 has 14 amino acids. Trimming shortened V by 0 bases and J by 7 bases, and 12 bases separated the two germline ends. The chain's CDR3 is CASSYSSGGFEAFF. The CDR3 nucleotides are TGTGCCAGCAGTTACTCCTCCGGGGGGTTTGAAGCTTTCTTT.

The V call is TRBV15, the J call TRBJ2-1; 11 nucleotides match TRBD2. V dropped 0 bases and J dropped 9; count of bases not matched to a gene: 7. The CDR3 runs 16 residues. The germline gives CDR1 LNHNV, CDR2 YYDKDF (reference sequence). The DNA of the CDR3 is TGTGCCACCAGCAGAGATAGCGGGGGGGCCACGGGTGAGCAGTTCTTC. It encodes CATSRDSGGATGEQFF.

The table lists this clone with a count of one. This chain joins TRBV10-1 and TRBJ2-2; possible D gene TRBD1, 5 bases. Germline values: CDR1 WNHNN, CDR2 SYGVQD (reference sequence). This CDR3 is 14 amino acids long. V shed 11 bases and J shed 7 bases, with 20 bases lying between them. CDR3 residues: CASAGAVGFGELFF. The CDR3 nucleotides read TGCGCCTCAGCTGGGGCAGTTGGCTTCGGGGAGCTGTTTTTT.

The chain recombines TRBV7-9 with TRBJ2-7, with TRBD1 as a possible D gene (7 bases). CDR3 length: 15 amino acids. Trimming shortened V by 0 bases and J by 3 bases, and 12 bases separated the two germline ends. Germline lookup yields CDR1 SEHNR and CDR2 FQNEAQ (reference sequence). This chain's CDR3 is CASSLAGGGRYEQYF. The CDR3 region has the DNA TGTGCCAGCAGCTTAGCCGGAGGGGGCCGCTACGAGCAGTACTTC.

This rearrangement joins TRBV11-2 to TRBJ2-7, with TRBD2 matching over 14 bases. This CDR3 spans 17 amino acids. The V gene's germline CDR1 is SGHAT and CDR2 FQNNGV. V was pared by 4 bases and J by 0 bases, with 5 bases of the junction left unmatched. The CDR3 sequence: CASSWTSGGLNSYEQYF. The CDR3 DNA is TGTGCCAGCAGCTGGACTAGCGGGGGGCTAAACTCCTACGAGCAGTACTTC.

The chain joins TRBV24-1 to TRBJ1-2; no reliable D call. Trimming cost V 9 bases and J 6 bases, with 10 bases left between them. The CDR3 is 11 residues long. Germline CDR1 and CDR2: KGHDR and SFDVKD. CDR3 bases: TGTGCCACCGGCGATGGGCATGGCTACACCTTC. It translates to CATGDGHGYTF.

The gene calls are TRBV5-1 and TRBJ2-5, with D possibly TRBD2 on 6 matching bases. Germline values: CDR1 SGHRS, CDR2 YFSETQ. With 6 bases removed from V and 5 bases from J, the gap between germline ends came to 29 bases. The CDR3 contains 18 residues. The CDR3 reads CASTMGGRRTLLEETQYF. The CDR3 DNA is TGCGCCAGCACAATGGGAGGAAGGCGGACCCTCCTCGAGGAGACCCAGTACTTC.

The table lists this clone with a few counts. The chain uses TRBV3-1 (or the pseudogene TRBV3-2) and TRBJ1-1, with D perhaps TRBD1 (6 bases). There are 15 residues in the CDR3. CDR1 is LGHDT and CDR2 is YNNKEL in the germline V gene (reference sequence). Trimming shortened V by 0 bases and J by 1 base, and 9 bases separated the two germline ends. CDR3 coding DNA: TGTGCCAGCAGCCAAGATCTAGGGGGGAACACTGAAGCTTTCTTT. Protein: CASSQDLGGNTEAFF.

This clone was seen only a few times. V usage is TRBV5-4 and J usage is TRBJ2-2, with 13 bases identical to TRBD2. Looked up from germline, CDR1 is SGHNT and CDR2 is YYREEE (reference sequence). Trimming at V came to 5 bases and at J to 2 bases, leaving 6 bases not matched to a gene. The CDR3 covers 17 residues. CDR3 sequence: CASSGTSGAINTGELFF. The CDR3 coding sequence is TGTGCCAGCAGTGGGACTAGCGGGGCAATCAACACCGGGGAGCTGTTTTTT.

The chain carries TRBV5-5 and TRBJ2-1; 10 bases are a match to TRBD2. CDR1 is SGHKS, CDR2 YYEKEE, per germline (reference sequence). V lost 0 bases to trimming and J lost 9 bases; unmatched junction nucleotides: 9. This CDR3 comprises 16 residues. CDR3 sequence (DNA): TGTGCCAGCAGCTTGGCGCCGAGCGGGGGGGCATTTGAGCAGTTCTTC. Its protein product is CASSLAPSGGAFEQFF.

V and J are TRBV5-1 and TRBJ2-2; D is perhaps TRBD1 (5 bases). V was clipped by 0 bases and J by 12 bases, with 12 bases between them. The CDR3 spans 13 residues. Germline-derived CDR1 and CDR2 are SGHRS and YFSETQ. CDR3 protein: CASSLDGRDKLFF. Here the CDR3 DNA reads TGCGCCAGCAGCTTGGATGGCAGGGATAAGCTGTTTTTT.